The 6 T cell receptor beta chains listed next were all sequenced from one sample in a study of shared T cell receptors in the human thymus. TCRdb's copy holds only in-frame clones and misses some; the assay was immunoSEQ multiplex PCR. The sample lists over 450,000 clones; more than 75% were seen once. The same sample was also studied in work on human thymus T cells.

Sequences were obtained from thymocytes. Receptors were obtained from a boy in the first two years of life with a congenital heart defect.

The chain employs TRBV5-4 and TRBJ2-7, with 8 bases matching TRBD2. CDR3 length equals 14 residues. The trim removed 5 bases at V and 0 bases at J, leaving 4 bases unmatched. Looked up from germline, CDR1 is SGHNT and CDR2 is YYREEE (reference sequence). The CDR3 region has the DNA TGTGCCAGCAGTAAACTAGCGGCCTCCTACGAGCAGTACTTC. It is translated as CASSKLAASYEQYF.

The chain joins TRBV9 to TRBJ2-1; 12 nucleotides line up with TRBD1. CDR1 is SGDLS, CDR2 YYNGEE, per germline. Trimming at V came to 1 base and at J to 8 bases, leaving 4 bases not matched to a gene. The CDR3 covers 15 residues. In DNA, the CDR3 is TGTGCCAGCAGCGTACCGGGACAGGGGGCTCATGAGCAGTTCTTC. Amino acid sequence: CASSVPGQGAHEQFF.

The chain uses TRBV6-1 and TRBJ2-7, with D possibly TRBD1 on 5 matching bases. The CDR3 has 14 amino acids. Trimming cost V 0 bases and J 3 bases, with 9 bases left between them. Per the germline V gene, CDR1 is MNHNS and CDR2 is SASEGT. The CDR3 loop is CASSEARTHYEQYF. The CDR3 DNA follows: TGTGCCAGCAGTGAAGCACGGACACACTACGAGCAGTACTTC.

Here the CDR3 reads CASSQDPTRSQETQYF. The CDR3, as DNA: TGTGCCAGCAGCCAAGATCCCACTCGGTCCCAAGAGACCCAGTACTTC. This chain uses TRBV4-2 with TRBJ2-5, with D hard to call. Germline lookup yields CDR1 LGHNA and CDR2 YNFKEQ. V was cut by 0 bases and J by 1 base, with 12 bases left in between. The CDR3 runs to 16 residues.

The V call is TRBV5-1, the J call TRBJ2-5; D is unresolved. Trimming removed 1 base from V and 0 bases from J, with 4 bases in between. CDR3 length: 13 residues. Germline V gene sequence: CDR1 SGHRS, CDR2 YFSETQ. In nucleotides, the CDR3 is TGCGCCAGCAGCTTGCGGTACCAAGAGACCCAGTACTTC. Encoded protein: CASSLRYQETQYF.

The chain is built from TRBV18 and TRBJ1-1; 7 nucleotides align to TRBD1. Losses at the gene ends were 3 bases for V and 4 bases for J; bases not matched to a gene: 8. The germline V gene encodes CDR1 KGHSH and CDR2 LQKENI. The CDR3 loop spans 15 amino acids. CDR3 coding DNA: TGTGCCAGCTCACCTCAGCCAGGGGGAGGCACTGAAGCTTTCTTT. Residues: CASSPQPGGGTEAFF.